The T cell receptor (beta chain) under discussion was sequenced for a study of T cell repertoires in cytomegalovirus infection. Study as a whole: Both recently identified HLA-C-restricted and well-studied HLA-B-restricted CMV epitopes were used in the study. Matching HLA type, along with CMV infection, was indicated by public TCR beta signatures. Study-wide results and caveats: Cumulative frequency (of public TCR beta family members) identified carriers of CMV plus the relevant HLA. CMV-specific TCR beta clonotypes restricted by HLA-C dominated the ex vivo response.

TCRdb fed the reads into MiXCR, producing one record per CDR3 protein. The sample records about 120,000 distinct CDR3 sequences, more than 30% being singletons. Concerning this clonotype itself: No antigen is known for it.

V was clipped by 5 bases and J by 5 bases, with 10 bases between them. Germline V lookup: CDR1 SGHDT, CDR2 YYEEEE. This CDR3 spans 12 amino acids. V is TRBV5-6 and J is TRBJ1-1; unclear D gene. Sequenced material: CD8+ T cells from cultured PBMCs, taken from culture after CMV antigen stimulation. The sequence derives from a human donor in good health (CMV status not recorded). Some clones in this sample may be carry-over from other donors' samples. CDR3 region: CASSPGSTEAFF. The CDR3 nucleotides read TGTGCCAGCAGTCCCGGATCGACTGAAGCTTTCTTT.